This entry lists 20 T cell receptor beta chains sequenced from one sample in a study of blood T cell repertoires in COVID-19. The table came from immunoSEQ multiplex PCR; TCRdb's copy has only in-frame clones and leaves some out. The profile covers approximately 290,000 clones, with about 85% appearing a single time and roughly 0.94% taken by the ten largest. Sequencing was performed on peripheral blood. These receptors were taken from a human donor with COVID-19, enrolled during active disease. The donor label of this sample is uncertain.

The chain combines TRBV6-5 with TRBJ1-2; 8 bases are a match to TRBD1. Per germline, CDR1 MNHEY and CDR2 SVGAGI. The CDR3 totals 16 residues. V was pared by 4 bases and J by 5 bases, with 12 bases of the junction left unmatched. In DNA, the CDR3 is TGTGCCAGCAGTTCTCCCCGCAGGGGGCTAGGGTATGGCTACACCTTC. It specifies CASSSPRRGLGYGYTF.

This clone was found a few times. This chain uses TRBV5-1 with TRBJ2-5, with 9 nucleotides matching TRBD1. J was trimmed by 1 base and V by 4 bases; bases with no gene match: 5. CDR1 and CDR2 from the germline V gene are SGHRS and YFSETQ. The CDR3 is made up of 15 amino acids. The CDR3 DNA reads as TGCGCCAGCAGCGGGGGACAGGGACCCCAAGAGACCCAGTACTTC. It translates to CASSGGQGPQETQYF.

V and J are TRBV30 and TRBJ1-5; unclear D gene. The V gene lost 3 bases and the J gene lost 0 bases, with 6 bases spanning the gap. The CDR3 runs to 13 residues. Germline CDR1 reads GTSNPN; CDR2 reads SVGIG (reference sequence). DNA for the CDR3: TGTGCCTGGAGCGGAGGTAGCAATCAGCCCCAGCATTTT. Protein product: CAWSGGSNQPQHF.

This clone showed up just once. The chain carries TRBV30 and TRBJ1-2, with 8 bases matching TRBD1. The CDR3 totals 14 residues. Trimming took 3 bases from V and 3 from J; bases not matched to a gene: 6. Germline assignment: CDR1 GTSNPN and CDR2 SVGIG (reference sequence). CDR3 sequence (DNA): TGTGCCTGGAGCCACAGGGGGAGGGACTATGGCTACACCTTC. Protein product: CAWSHRGRDYGYTF.

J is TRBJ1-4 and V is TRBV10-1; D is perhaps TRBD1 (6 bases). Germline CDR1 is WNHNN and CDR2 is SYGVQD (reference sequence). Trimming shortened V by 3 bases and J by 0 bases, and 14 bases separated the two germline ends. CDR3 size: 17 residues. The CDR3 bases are TGCGCCAGCAGTGAAACAGGGCCTGTTGCAACTAATGAAAAACTGTTTTTT. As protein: CASSETGPVATNEKLFF.

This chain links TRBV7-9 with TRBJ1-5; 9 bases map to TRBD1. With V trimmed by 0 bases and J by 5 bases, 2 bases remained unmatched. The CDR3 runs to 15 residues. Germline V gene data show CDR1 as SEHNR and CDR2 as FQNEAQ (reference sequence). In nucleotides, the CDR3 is TGTGCCAGCAGCTTAGCGGGACAGGGCGATCAGCCCCAGCATTTT. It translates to CASSLAGQGDQPQHF.

The CDR3 sequence is CASSDGHRGIEKLFF. In DNA form, the CDR3 reads TGTGCCAGCAGCGATGGGCACAGGGGAATTGAAAAACTGTTTTTT. This chain links TRBV7-2 with TRBJ1-4; 7 nucleotides line up with TRBD1. The CDR3 extends over 15 amino acids. The V gene's germline CDR1 is SGHTA and CDR2 FQGNSA. Trimming cost V 5 bases and J 7 bases; bases outside gene matches: 10.

The CDR3 loop reads CASSPAGGDYEQYF. The DNA of the CDR3 is TGCGCCAGCAGCCCGGCGGGAGGGGACTACGAGCAGTACTTC. This chain joins TRBV5-1 and TRBJ2-7, with 9 nucleotides matching TRBD2. Trimming at V came to 4 bases and at J to 3 bases, leaving 5 bases not matched to a gene. The CDR3 sequence is 14 residues long. The germline CDR1 and CDR2 sequences are SGHRS and YFSETQ.

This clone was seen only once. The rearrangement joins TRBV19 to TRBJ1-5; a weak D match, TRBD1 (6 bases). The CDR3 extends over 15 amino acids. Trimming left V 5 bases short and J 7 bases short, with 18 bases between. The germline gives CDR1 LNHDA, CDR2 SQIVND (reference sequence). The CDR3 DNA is TGTGCCAGTAGTCCCCGAGAACAGGGCGGGCAGCCCCAGCATTTT. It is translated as CASSPREQGGQPQHF.

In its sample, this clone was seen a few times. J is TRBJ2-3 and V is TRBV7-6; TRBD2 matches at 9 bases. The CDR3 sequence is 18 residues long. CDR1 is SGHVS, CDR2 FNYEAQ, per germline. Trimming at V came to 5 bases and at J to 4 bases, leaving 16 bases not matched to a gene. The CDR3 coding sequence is TGTGCCAGCAGCCCCCCGGGGAGGGTAGCGGGAGTGCCAGATACGCAGTATTTT. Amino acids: CASSPPGRVAGVPDTQYF. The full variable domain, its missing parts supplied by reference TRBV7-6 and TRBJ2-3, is GAGVSQSPRYKVTKRGQDVALRCDPISGHVSLYWYRQALGQGPEFLTYFNYEAQQDKSGLPNDRFSAERPEGSISTLTIQRTEQRDSAMYRCASSPPGRVAGVPDTQYFGPGTRLTVL.

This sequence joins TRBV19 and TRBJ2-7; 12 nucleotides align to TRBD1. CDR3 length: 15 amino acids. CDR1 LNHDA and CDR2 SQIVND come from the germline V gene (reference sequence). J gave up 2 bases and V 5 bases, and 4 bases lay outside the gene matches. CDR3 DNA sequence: TGTGCCAGTAGTCCCCGGGACAGGGGGCCCTACGAGCAGTACTTC. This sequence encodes CASSPRDRGPYEQYF.

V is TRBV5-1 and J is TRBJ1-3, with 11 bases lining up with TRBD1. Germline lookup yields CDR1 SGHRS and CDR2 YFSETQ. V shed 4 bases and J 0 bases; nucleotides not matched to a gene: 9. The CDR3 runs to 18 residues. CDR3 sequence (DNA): TGCGCCAGCAGCGTAACCGGGACAGGGGGTTCCTCTGGAAACACCATATATTTT. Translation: CASSVTGTGGSSGNTIYF.

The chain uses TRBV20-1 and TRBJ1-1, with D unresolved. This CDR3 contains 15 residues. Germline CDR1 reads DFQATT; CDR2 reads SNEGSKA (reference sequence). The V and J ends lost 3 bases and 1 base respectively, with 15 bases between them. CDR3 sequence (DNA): TGCAGTGCTAGTAGTTCTTTTGAGAAGAACACTGAAGCTTTCTTT. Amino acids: CSASSSFEKNTEAFF.

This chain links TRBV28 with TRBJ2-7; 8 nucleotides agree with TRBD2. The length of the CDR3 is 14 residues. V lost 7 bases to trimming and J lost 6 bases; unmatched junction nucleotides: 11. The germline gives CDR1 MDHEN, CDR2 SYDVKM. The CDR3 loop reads CASIWSGRGGEQYF. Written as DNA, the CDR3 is TGTGCCAGCATCTGGAGCGGGAGAGGAGGCGAGCAGTACTTC.

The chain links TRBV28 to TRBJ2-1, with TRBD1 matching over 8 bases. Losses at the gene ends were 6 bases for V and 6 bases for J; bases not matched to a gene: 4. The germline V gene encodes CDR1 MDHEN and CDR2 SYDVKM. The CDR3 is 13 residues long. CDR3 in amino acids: CASSPDRGNEQFF. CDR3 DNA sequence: TGTGCCAGCAGCCCCGACAGGGGCAATGAGCAGTTCTTC.

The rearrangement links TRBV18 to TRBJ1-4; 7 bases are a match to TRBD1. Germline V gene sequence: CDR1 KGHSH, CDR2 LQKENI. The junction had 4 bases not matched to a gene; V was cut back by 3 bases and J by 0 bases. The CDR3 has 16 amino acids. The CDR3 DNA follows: TGTGCCAGCTCACCGAGGGACAGCTCAACTAATGAAAAACTGTTTTTT. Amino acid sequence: CASSPRDSSTNEKLFF.

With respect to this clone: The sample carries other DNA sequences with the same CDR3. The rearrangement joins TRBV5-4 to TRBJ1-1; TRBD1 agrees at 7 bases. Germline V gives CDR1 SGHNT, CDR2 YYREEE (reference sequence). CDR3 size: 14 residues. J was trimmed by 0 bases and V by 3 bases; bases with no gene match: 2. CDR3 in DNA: TGTGCCAGCAGCTGGGGACAGCTGAACACTGAAGCTTTCTTT. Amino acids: CASSWGQLNTEAFF.

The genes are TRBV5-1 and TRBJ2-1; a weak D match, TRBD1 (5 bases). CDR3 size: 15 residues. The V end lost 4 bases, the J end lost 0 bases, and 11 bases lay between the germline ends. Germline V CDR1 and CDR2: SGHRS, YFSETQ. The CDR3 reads CASSPRQSSYNEQFF. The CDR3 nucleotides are TGCGCCAGCAGCCCCCGACAGTCCTCCTACAATGAGCAGTTCTTC.

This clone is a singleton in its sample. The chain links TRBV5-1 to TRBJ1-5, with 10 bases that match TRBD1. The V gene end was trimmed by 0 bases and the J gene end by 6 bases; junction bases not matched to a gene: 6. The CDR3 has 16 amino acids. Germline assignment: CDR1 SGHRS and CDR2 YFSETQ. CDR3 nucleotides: TGCGCCAGCAGCTTGGACCCGGGACAGGGGATTCAGCCCCAGCATTTT. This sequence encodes CASSLDPGQGIQPQHF.

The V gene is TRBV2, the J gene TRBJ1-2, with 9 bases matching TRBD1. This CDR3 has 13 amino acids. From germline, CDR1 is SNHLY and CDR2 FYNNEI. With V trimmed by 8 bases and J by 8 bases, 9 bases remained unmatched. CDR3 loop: CASEGQGIEGYTF. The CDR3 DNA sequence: TGTGCCAGCGAGGGACAGGGAATCGAGGGCTACACCTTC.